These 6 T cell receptor beta chains share one sample of origin, sequenced in a study of PD-1 blockade in classical Hodgkin lymphoma. Sequencing used immunoSEQ multiplex PCR; TCRdb keeps in-frame clones, though not all of them. The sample includes roughly 50,000 clones, roughly nine tenths of them seen just once. The time point was: cycle 4 day 1 (C4D1), after more than five weeks of nivolumab. Every patient relapsed after autologous stem cell transplantation, and brentuximab vedotin exposure varied. Sequenced material: peripheral blood mononuclear cells (PBMCs), taken before the fourth cycle of nivolumab. All receptors come from a human donor with classical Hodgkin lymphoma.

J is TRBJ2-2 and V is TRBV7-2, with a possible D match to TRBD1 (6 bases). CDR3 length equals 16 residues. Trimming pared 1 base from V and 6 bases from J, leaving 15 bases between. The germline gives CDR1 SGHTA, CDR2 FQGNSA. The CDR3 is CASSLVVARGSGELFF. CDR3 in DNA: TGTGCCAGCAGCTTAGTCGTAGCTAGGGGGTCCGGGGAGCTGTTTTTT.

The genes are TRBV7-9 and TRBJ2-3; D unclear. The CDR3 is 12 amino acids. Germline assignment: CDR1 SEHNR and CDR2 FQNEAQ (reference sequence). Trimming pared 1 base from V and 4 bases from J, leaving 3 bases between. DNA for the CDR3: TGTGCCAGCAGCTTAGTGGCAGATACGCAGTATTTT. Protein sequence: CASSLVADTQYF.

The sample holds one count of this clone. The rearrangement links TRBV27 to TRBJ2-2; TRBD1 or TRBD2 may be the D gene (6 bases each). Trimming took off 5 bases at V and 4 bases at J, with 20 bases between the two ends. Looked up from germline, CDR1 is MNHEY and CDR2 is SMNVEV (reference sequence). This CDR3 comprises 17 residues. CDR3 amino acids: CASSTITAGGGTGELFF. The CDR3 coding sequence is TGTGCCAGCAGTACCATCACTGCCGGGGGCGGCACCGGGGAGCTGTTTTTT.

J is TRBJ2-1 and V is TRBV6-1, with TRBD2 matching 11 bases. The trim removed 9 bases at V and 3 bases at J, leaving 4 bases unmatched. CDR3 length equals 14 residues. Germline lookup yields CDR1 MNHNS and CDR2 SASEGT. CDR3 nucleotide sequence: TGTGCCAGTCAGGGGACTAGCGGCTACAATGAGCAGTTCTTC. Residues: CASQGTSGYNEQFF.

V is TRBV7-2 and J is TRBJ2-7; the D gene is possibly TRBD2 (5 bases). The CDR3 extends over 14 amino acids. The ends were cut back, 5 bases at V and 5 bases at J, with 16 bases in the middle. Germline V gives CDR1 SGHTA, CDR2 FQGNSA. The CDR3 here is CASSPTGFGHEQYF. CDR3 nucleotide sequence: TGTGCCAGCAGCCCTACGGGATTCGGTCACGAGCAGTACTTC.

The chain uses TRBV4-1 and TRBJ1-1; a weak D match, TRBD1 (5 bases). The CDR3 is 16 residues long. Deletions cut 1 base from V and 4 bases from J, with 16 bases between. Germline loops: CDR1 MGHRA, CDR2 YSYEKL. In DNA form, the CDR3 reads TGCGCCAGCAGCCAAGTCGTTGTCAGGGTGGGCACTGAAGCTTTCTTT. It yields the protein CASSQVVVRVGTEAFF.